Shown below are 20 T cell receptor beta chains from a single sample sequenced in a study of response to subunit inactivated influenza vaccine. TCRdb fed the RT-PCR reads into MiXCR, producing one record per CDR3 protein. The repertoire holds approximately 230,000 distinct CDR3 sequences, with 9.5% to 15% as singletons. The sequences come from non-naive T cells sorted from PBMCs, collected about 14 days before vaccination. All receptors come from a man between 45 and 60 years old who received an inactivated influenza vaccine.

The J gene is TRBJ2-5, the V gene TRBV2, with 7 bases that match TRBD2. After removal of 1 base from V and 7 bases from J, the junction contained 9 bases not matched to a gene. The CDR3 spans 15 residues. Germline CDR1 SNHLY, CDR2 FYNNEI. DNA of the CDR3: TGTGCCAGCAGTGAAGGGCGGACTAGTGGAGGGACCCAGTACTTC. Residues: CASSEGRTSGGTQYF. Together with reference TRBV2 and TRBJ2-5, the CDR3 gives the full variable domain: EPEVTQTPSHQVTQMGQEVILRCVPISNHLYFYWYRQILGQKVEFLVSFYNNEISEKSEIFDDQFSVERPDGSNFTLKIRSTKLEDSAMYFCASSEGRTSGGTQYFGPGTRLLVL.

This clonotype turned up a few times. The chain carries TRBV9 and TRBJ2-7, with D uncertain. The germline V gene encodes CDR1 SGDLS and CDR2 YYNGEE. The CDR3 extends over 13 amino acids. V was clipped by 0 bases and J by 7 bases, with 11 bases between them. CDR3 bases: TGTGCCAGCAGCGTAGAGGGCCATACTGAGCAGTACTTC. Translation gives CASSVEGHTEQYF.

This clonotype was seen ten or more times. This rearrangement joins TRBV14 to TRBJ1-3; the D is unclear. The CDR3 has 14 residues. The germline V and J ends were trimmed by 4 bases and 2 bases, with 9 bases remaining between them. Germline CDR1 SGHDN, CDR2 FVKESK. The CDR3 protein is CASSPLGPGNTIYF. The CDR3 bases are TGTGCCAGCAGCCCCCTCGGACCTGGAAACACCATATATTTT.

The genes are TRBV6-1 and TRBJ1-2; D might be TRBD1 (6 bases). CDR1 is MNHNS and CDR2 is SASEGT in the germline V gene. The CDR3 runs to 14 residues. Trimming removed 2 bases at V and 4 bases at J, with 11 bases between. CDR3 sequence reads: CASSESRGTYGYTF. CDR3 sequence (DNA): TGTGCCAGCAGTGAATCAAGGGGGACCTATGGCTACACCTTC.

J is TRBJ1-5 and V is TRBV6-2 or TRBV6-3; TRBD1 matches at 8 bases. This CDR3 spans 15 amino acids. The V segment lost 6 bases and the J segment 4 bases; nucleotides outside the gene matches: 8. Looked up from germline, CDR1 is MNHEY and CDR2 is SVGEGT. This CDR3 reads CASSPGRTGNQPQHF. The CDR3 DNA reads TGTGCCAGCAGCCCAGGCCGGACAGGGAATCAGCCCCAGCATTTT.

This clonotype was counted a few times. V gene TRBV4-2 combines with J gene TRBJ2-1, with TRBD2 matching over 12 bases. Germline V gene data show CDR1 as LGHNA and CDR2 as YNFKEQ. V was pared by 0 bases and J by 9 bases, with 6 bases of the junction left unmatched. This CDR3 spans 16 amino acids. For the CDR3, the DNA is TGTGCCAGCAGCCAAGATGGGCTAGCGGGGGGGAGTGAGCAGTTCTTC. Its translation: CASSQDGLAGGSEQFF.

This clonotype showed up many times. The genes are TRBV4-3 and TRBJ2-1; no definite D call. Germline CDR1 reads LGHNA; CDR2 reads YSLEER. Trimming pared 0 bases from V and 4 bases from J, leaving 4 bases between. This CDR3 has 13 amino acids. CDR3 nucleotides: TGCGCCAGCAGCCAAGACCAATACAATGAGCAGTTCTTC. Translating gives CASSQDQYNEQFF.

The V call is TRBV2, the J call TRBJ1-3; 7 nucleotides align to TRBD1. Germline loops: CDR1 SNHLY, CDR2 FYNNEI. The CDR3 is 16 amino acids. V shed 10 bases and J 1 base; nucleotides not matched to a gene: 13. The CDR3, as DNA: TGTGCCACAGCAGTGGGGGGACAGAGATCTGGAAACACCATATATTTT. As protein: CATAVGGQRSGNTIYF.

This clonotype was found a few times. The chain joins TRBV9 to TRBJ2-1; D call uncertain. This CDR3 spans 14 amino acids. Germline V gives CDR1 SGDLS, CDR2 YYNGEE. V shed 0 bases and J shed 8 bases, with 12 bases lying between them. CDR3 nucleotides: TGTGCCAGCAGCGTAGGGAGAATCAGCGATGAGCAGTTCTTC. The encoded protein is CASSVGRISDEQFF.

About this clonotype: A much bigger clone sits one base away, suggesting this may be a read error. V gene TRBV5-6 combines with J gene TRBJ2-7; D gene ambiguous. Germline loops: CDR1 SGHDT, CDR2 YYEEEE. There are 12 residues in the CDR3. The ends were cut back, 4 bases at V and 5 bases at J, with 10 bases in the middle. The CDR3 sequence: CASSKPPHEQYF. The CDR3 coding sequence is TGTGCCAGCAGCAAACCCCCCCACGAGCAGTACTTC.

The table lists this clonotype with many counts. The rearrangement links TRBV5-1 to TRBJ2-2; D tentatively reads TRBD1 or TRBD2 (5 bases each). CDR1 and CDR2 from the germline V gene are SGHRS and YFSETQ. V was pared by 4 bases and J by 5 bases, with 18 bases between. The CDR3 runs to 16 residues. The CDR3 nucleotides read TGCGCCAGCAGCCCGGGACGGTACAGGTGGACCGGGGAGCTGTTTTTT. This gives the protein CASSPGRYRWTGELFF.

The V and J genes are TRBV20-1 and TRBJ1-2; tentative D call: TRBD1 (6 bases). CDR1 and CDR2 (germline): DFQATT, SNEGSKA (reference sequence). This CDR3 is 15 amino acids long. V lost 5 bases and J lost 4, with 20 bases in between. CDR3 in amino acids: CSASSLQGGIYGYTF. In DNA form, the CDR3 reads TGCAGTGCTTCATCACTACAGGGTGGGATCTATGGCTACACCTTC.

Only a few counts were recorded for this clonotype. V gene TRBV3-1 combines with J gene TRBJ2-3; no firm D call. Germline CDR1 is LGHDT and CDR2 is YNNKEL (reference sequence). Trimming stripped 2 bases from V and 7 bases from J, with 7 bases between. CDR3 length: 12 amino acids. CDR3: CASSQSENTQYF. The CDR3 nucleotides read TGTGCCAGCAGCCAAAGTGAAAATACGCAGTATTTT.

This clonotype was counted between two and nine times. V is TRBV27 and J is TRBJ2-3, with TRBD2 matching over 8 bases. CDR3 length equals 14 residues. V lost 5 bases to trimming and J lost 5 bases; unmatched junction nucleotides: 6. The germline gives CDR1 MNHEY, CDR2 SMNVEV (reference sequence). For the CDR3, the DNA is TGTGCCAGCAGTACGGGGGGGAGGGTAGATACGCAGTATTTT. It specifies CASSTGGRVDTQYF.

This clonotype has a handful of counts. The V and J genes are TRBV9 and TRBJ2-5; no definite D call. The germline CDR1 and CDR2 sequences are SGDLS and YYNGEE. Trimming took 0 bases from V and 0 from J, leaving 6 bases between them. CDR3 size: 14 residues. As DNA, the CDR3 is TGTGCCAGCAGCGTAGGCAGGTACCAAGAGACCCAGTACTTC. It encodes CASSVGRYQETQYF.

The CDR3, as DNA: TGTGCCAGCAGCCCGACGGCAGGGGGCTCCTACAATGAGCAGTTCTTC. Encoded protein: CASSPTAGGSYNEQFF. J is TRBJ2-1 and V is TRBV7-6; 7 nucleotides align to TRBD1. The V gene's germline CDR1 is SGHVS and CDR2 FNYEAQ. This CDR3 is 16 amino acids long. Trimming took 5 bases from V and 0 from J; bases not matched to a gene: 7.

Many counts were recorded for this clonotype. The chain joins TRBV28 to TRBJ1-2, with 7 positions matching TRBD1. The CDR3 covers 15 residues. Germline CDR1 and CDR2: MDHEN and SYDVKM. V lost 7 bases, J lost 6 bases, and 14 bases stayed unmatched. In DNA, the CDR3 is TGTGCCAGCATACCCGAAGGGGGCGCATTGGATGGCTACACCTTC. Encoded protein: CASIPEGGALDGYTF.

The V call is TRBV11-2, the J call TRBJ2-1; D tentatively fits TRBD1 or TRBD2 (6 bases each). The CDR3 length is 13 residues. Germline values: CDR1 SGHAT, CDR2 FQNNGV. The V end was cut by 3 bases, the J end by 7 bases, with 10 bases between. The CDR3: CASSFQGRNEQFF. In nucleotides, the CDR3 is TGTGCCAGCAGCTTCCAGGGGAGGAATGAGCAGTTCTTC.

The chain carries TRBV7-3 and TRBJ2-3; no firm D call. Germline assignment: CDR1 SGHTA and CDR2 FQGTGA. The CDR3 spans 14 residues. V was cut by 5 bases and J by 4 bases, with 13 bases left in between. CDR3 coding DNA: TGTGCCAGCAGCCCCGGTGGCTGGGCAGATACGCAGTATTTT. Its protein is CASSPGGWADTQYF.

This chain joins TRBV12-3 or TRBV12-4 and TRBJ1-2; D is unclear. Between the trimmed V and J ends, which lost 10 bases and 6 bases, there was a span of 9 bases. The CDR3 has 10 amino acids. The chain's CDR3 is CATTSDGYTF. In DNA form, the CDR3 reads TGTGCCACCACAAGCGATGGCTACACCTTC.